This record looks at one T cell receptor (beta chain) sequence and its context. The identical CDR3 is also encoded by other nucleotide sequences in the sample. The data were taken from a study of shared clonotypes between healthy human individuals. The junction had 2 bases not matched to a gene; V was cut back by 7 bases and J by 3 bases. Germline V CDR1 and CDR2: MNHNY, SVGAGI (reference sequence). This CDR3 contains 12 residues. The data were produced by immunoSEQ multiplex PCR, yet TCRdb's version contains in-frame clones alone and is incomplete. The sample has about 2 million clones; about 95% are singletons. Positively selected for CCR7, the CD45RO-negative cells used as naive CD8 cells excluded terminally differentiated effector memory CD45RA+ cells.

The chain employs TRBV6-6 and TRBJ2-7; 8 nucleotides match TRBD2. This clonotype was obtained from a man between 18 and 29 years old in good health. The sequenced sample was naive CD8+ T cells sorted from blood. CDR3 sequence (DNA): TGTGCCAGCACGAGCGGGAGCTACGAGCAGTACTTC. It translates to CASTSGSYEQYF.